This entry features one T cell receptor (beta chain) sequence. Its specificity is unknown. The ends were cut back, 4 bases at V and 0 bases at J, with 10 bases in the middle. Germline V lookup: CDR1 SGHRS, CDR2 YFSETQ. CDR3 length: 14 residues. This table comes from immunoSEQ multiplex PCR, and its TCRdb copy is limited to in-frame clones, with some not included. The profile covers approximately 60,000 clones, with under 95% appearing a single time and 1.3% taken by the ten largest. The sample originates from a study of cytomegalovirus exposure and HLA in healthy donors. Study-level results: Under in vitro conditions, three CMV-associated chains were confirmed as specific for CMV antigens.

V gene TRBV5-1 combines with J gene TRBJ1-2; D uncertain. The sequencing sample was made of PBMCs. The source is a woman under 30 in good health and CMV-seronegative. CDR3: CASSKYQTNYGYTF. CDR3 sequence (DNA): TGCGCCAGCAGCAAATACCAGACTAACTATGGCTACACCTTC.